This TCR beta chain was profiled in a study of blood T cell repertoires in COVID-19. Data came from immunoSEQ multiplex PCR; TCRdb stores just in-frame clones and leaves some out. This sample has under 200,000 clones, with around nine tenths found just once. Deletions cut 4 bases from V and 1 base from J, with 14 bases between. Per the germline V gene, CDR1 is ENHRY and CDR2 is SYGVKD. This CDR3 spans 15 amino acids. Sequencing was done on a sample of peripheral blood. The chain links TRBV10-3 to TRBJ2-7, with D uncertain. The clonotype was recovered from a man aged 50-60 years who had recovered from COVID-19. For the CDR3, the DNA is TGTGCCATCAGTGGGCCCATACCGTCGTCCTACGAGCAGTACTTC. Residues: CAISGPIPSSYEQYF.